Listed below are T cell receptor beta chains from one sample, sequenced in a study of shared clonotypes between healthy human individuals. The assay was immunoSEQ multiplex PCR, and TCRdb's table has in-frame clones only and misses some. Of about 2.3 million clones detected, just under 95% appear once; the ten largest clones hold about 0.36%. The sample was naive CD4+ T cells from PBMCs. All receptors come from a man aged 18 to 29 in good health. Some clones in this sample may be carry-over from other donors' samples. Each CDR3 is given with its conserved first and last residue. A D gene is named only where the DNA matches it firmly. The size entry is marked missing in some rows and otherwise reads once, few, many or a size class.

cdr3_nt | cdr3_aa | j_call | d_call | clone_size | v_call
TGTGCCAGCAGCACGCGCGGACAGAACAAAGCTTTCTTT | CASSTRGQNKAFF | TRBJ1-1 | NA | NA | TRBV9
TGTGCCAGCAGCGCGACTAGCGGGGGGGATACGCAGTATTTT | CASSATSGGDTQYF | TRBJ2-3 | TRBD2 | once | TRBV9
TGTGCCAGCAGCTTCGCCGGGACAAAGAACACCGGGGAGCTGTTTTTT | CASSFAGTKNTGELFF | TRBJ2-2 | NA | few | TRBV7-3
TGCGCCAGCAGCTTGGCCCCAGGGGACACTGAAGCTTTCTTT | CASSLAPGDTEAFF | TRBJ1-1 | NA | few | TRBV5-1
TGTGCCAGCAGTCCGACAGGGGCGGAGTATGGCTACACCTTC | CASSPTGAEYGYTF | TRBJ1-2 | TRBD1 | NA | TRBV6-1
TGTGCCAGCACCCGAGTAGGGTACACCTACAATGAGCAGTTCTTC | CASTRVGYTYNEQFF | TRBJ2-1 | NA | NA | TRBV28
TGTGCCAGCAGTATCAGGACAGCCAACACCGGGGAGCTGTTTTTT | CASSIRTANTGELFF | TRBJ2-2 | NA | once | TRBV2
TGCGCCAGCAGCCAAGATCGGGGGGGGAGGAGCTACGAGCAGTACTTC | CASSQDRGGRSYEQYF | TRBJ2-7 | TRBD2 | NA | TRBV4-3
TGTGCCAGCAGGATCACTAGCGGCCAACCCAATGAGCAGTTCTTC | CASRITSGQPNEQFF | TRBJ2-1 | TRBD2 | NA | TRBV6-1
TGCGCCAGCAGCAGATCGAGCGGTCTTATCTCTGGGGCCAACGTCCTGACTTTC | CASSRSSGLISGANVLTF | TRBJ2-6 | NA | NA | TRBV4-1
TGTGCCAGCAGCGTAGTAGGACACTCTGGAAACACCATATATTTT | CASSVVGHSGNTIYF | TRBJ1-3 | NA | NA | TRBV9
TGCGCCAGCAGCATAACCCTCGGGGGGAACACTGAAGCTTTCTTT | CASSITLGGNTEAFF | TRBJ1-1 | NA | once | TRBV5-1